This entry lists 14 T cell receptor beta chains sequenced from one sample in a study of blood T cell repertoires in COVID-19. Libraries were prepared by immunoSEQ multiplex PCR; TCRdb keeps only in-frame clonotypes and omits some of them. The sample includes under 200,000 clones, about 90% seen only once; the top ten take more than 6.5%. Specimen: PBMCs or T cells enriched from blood (not recorded which). The receptors shown here come from a woman aged 50 to 65 who had recovered from COVID-19.

This sequence joins TRBV7-9 and TRBJ1-5; 7 bases fit TRBD1. There are 15 residues in the CDR3. Germline CDR1 SEHNR, CDR2 FQNEAQ (reference sequence). Trimming took 0 bases from V and 3 from J; bases not matched to a gene: 2. The CDR3 sequence: CASSLAGTDNQPQHF. The DNA for the CDR3 is TGTGCCAGCAGCTTAGCTGGGACAGACAATCAGCCCCAGCATTTT.

In its sample, this clone was seen once. This chain uses TRBV5-4 with TRBJ2-1; D perhaps matches TRBD2 (6 bases). The CDR3 has 15 amino acids. V gave up 6 bases and J gave up 0 bases, with 13 bases separating them. Germline values: CDR1 SGHNT, CDR2 YYREEE (reference sequence). CDR3 nucleotides: TGTGCCAGCACCGGGCGGGGAAACTCCTACAATGAGCAGTTCTTC. Translation: CASTGRGNSYNEQFF.

CDR3 DNA sequence: TGTGCCTGGAGTAGAAGGAGTTTCGAAAAACTGTTTTTT. Translating it yields CAWSRRSFEKLFF. V usage is TRBV30 and J usage is TRBJ1-4; D is ambiguous. The CDR3 contains 13 residues. V was cut by 2 bases and J by 8 bases, with 12 bases left in between. Germline V gene data show CDR1 as GTSNPN and CDR2 as SVGIG (reference sequence).

V is TRBV5-1 and J is TRBJ2-7, with 10 bases that match TRBD2. The ends lost 0 bases at V and 4 bases at J; junction bases unmatched: 7. The V gene's germline CDR1 is SGHRS and CDR2 YFSETQ. The CDR3 spans 16 residues. The CDR3 coding sequence is TGCGCCAGCAGCTTGGGGCTAGCGGGAGCAGGGTACGAGCAGTACTTC. It yields the protein CASSLGLAGAGYEQYF.

CDR3 DNA sequence: TGTGCCTGGAGCGTCCAGGGCTCTGGAAACACCATATATTTT. Its protein is CAWSVQGSGNTIYF. J is TRBJ1-3 and V is TRBV30; tentative D call: TRBD1 (5 bases). The CDR3 spans 14 residues. CDR1 and CDR2 (germline): GTSNPN, SVGIG (reference sequence). Trimming cost V 3 bases and J 0 bases, with 9 bases left between them.

This rearrangement joins TRBV5-1 to TRBJ1-1; 9 bases line up with TRBD1. CDR1 is SGHRS, CDR2 YFSETQ, per germline. Losses at the gene ends were 4 bases for V and 11 bases for J; bases not matched to a gene: 15. This CDR3 has 15 residues. The chain's CDR3 is CASSPYGTGLVVAFF. CDR3 in DNA: TGCGCCAGCAGCCCTTATGGGACAGGGCTAGTCGTGGCTTTCTTT.

V usage is TRBV18 and J usage is TRBJ2-3; 7 bases agree with TRBD1. The CDR3 extends over 13 amino acids. Germline V CDR1 and CDR2: KGHSH, LQKENI. The V segment lost 4 bases and the J segment 3 bases; nucleotides outside the gene matches: 1. The CDR3, as DNA: TGTGCCAGCTCACACAGGGGAACAGATACGCAGTATTTT. It specifies CASSHRGTDTQYF. Supplemented by reference TRBV18 and TRBJ2-3, the full variable domain reads NAGVMQNPRHLVRRRGQEARLRCSPMKGHSHVYWYRQLPEEGLKFMVYLQKENIIDESGMPKERFSAEFPKEGPSILRIQQVVRGDSAAYFCASSHRGTDTQYFGPGTRLTVL.

V gene TRBV28 combines with J gene TRBJ1-3, with D unresolved. The germline V gene has CDR1 MDHEN and CDR2 SYDVKM. V shed 10 bases and J shed 3 bases, with 13 bases lying between them. The CDR3 consists of 13 residues. The CDR3 reads CATPGRDGNTIYF. CDR3 in DNA: TGTGCCACCCCGGGGAGAGATGGAAACACCATATATTTT.

CDR3: CASSQGTGGTNTEAFF. CDR3 DNA: TGCGCCAGCAGCCAAGGGACAGGGGGCACGAACACTGAAGCTTTCTTT. The gene calls are TRBV4-3 and TRBJ1-1; TRBD1 matches 11 bases. Germline CDR1 reads LGHNA; CDR2 reads YSLEER. The CDR3 is 16 residues long. J was trimmed by 1 base and V by 1 base; bases with no gene match: 2.

The count of this clone is one. CDR3 residues: CASSDSRSGANVLTF. The CDR3 DNA reads as TGTGCCAGCAGTGACTCCCGCTCTGGGGCCAACGTCCTGACTTTC. This chain connects TRBV6-4 to TRBJ2-6; no reliable D call. In germline, CDR1 is MRHNA, CDR2 SNTAGT. The CDR3 sequence is 15 residues long. Trimming took off 0 bases at V and 0 bases at J, with 3 bases between the two ends.

Turning to this clone: At one boundary the junction diverges from the germline segment, which might be a read error. J is TRBJ2-7 and V is TRBV7-7, with D maybe TRBD2 (6 bases). The germline gives CDR1 SSHAT, CDR2 FNYEAQ (reference sequence). This CDR3 has 17 residues. CDR3 nucleotide sequence: TGTGCTAGCAGCTTAGCGGTCAGGCGGGCGAAACCCACCGAGCAGTACTTC. Protein product: CASSLAVRRAKPTEQYF.

The J gene is TRBJ1-1, the V gene TRBV30, with D maybe TRBD1 (5 bases). CDR3 size: 17 residues. CDR1 and CDR2 (germline): GTSNPN, SVGIG (reference sequence). V lost 0 bases and J 3 bases, leaving 20 bases between the germline ends. The CDR3 DNA sequence: TGTGCCTGGAGTGTACAGGTAGTCTTTGGACGGGACACTGAAGCTTTCTTT. This sequence encodes CAWSVQVVFGRDTEAFF. Full variable domain (rest looked up from reference TRBV30 and TRBJ1-1): SQTIHQWPATLVQPVGSPLSLECTVEGTSNPNLYWYRQAAGRGLQLLFYSVGIGQISSEVPQNLSASRPQDRQFILSSKKLLLSDSGFYLCAWSVQVVFGRDTEAFFGQGTRLTVV.

The rearrangement uses TRBV7-2 and TRBJ2-1, with 9 bases matching TRBD2. Germline lookup yields CDR1 SGHTA and CDR2 FQGNSA. With V trimmed by 3 bases and J by 7 bases, 10 bases remained unmatched. The CDR3 runs to 16 residues. CDR3 DNA sequence: TGTGCCAGCAGCTTCTGGGCGGGAGGGCCCAAAAATGAGCAGTTCTTC. Residues: CASSFWAGGPKNEQFF.

In this sample, this clone turned up once. The chain recombines TRBV6-5 with TRBJ2-1; D may be TRBD1 (6 bases). V gave up 6 bases and J gave up 6 bases, with 18 bases separating them. Per germline, CDR1 MNHEY and CDR2 SVGAGI. The CDR3 spans 15 residues. In DNA form, the CDR3 reads TGTGCCAGCAGCCCCAGGGGAGTGACTTCCAATGAGCAGTTCTTC. This encodes CASSPRGVTSNEQFF.